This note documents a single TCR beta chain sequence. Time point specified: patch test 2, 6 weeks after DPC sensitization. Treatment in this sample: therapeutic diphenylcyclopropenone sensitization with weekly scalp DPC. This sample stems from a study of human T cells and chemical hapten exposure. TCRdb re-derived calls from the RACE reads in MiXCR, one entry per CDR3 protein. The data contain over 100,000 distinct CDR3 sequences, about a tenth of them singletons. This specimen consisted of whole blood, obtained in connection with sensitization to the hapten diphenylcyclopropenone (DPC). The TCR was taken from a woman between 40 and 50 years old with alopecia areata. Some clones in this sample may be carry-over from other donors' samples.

CDR3 region: CASTLGGTGGEKLFF. In DNA form, the CDR3 reads TGTGCCAGCACCCTAGGGGGGACAGGGGGAGAAAAACTGTTTTTT. This sequence joins TRBV12-3 or TRBV12-4 and TRBJ1-4, with TRBD1 identical over 11 bases. The V segment lost 7 bases and the J segment 8 bases; nucleotides outside the gene matches: 9. The CDR3 has 15 residues.